This is a list of T cell receptor beta chains from one sample in a study of vaccination effects on CD4 cells after COVID-19. The antigens for these receptors are not known. The protocol was immunoSEQ multiplex PCR, while the TCRdb copy is restricted to in-frame clones and leaves out a portion. The top ten clones hold 3.7% of a sample with about 63,000 clones, around three quarters of them seen once. The sequencing here drew on CD4+ T cells from PBMCs cultured with HCoV-OC43 spike peptides, taken before COVID-19 vaccination. These receptors originate from a human donor who received a COVID-19 vaccine. The CDR3 runs from the conserved cysteine through the conserved F or W. D genes are given only for firm matches. Size is omitted from some rows. Given values are once, few, many or a class for expanded clones.

v_gene,abundance,d_gene,j_gene,CDR3aa,CDR3nt
TRBV24-1,-,TRBD1,TRBJ2-3,CATSPTGGWTDTQYF,TGTGCCACCAGCCCGACAGGGGGCTGGACAGATACGCAGTATTTT
TRBV18,-,TRBD1,TRBJ1-2,CASSEMVGQGGYGYTF,TGTGCCAGCTCCGAGATGGTAGGACAGGGTGGCTATGGCTACACCTTC
TRBV19,-,-,TRBJ1-2,CASSIGPYGYTF,TGTGCCAGTAGTATAGGGCCTTATGGCTACACCTTC
TRBV5-1,-,-,TRBJ2-3,CASSLAPGANTDTQYF,TGCGCCAGCAGCTTGGCCCCGGGAGCGAACACAGATACGCAGTATTTT
TRBV18,few,-,TRBJ1-2,CASSPPPQGNGYTF,TGTGCCAGCTCACCACCGCCCCAGGGGAATGGCTACACCTTC
TRBV7-3,-,TRBD2,TRBJ2-5,CASSLSERGEAETQYF,TGTGCCAGCAGCTTAAGCGAGCGGGGGGAGGCGGAGACCCAGTACTTC
TRBV5-6,once,TRBD2,TRBJ2-2,CASSLAVAGGPTGELFF,TGTGCCAGCAGCTTGGCCGTAGCGGGGGGGCCCACCGGGGAGCTGTTTTTT
TRBV27,-,TRBD1,TRBJ1-2,CASSFWDRPYGYTF,TGTGCCAGCAGTTTTTGGGACAGGCCTTATGGCTACACCTTC
TRBV24-1,-,-,TRBJ1-3,CATSDSGFGNTIYF,TGTGCCACCAGTGATTCCGGGTTTGGAAACACCATATATTTT
TRBV13,-,TRBD2,TRBJ2-3,CASSIRLAGMTDTQYF,TGTGCCAGCAGCATTAGACTAGCGGGGATGACAGATACGCAGTATTTT
TRBV5-1,-,-,TRBJ2-3,CASSFRDTDTQYF,TGCGCCAGCAGCTTCCGGGACACAGATACGCAGTATTTT
TRBV6-6,-,-,TRBJ1-1,CASRDLLVGVEAFF,TGTGCCAGCAGGGACCTCCTCGTAGGGGTAGAAGCTTTCTTT
TRBV21-1,-,-,TRBJ1-6,CASRNRGETGHGNSPLHF,TGTGCCAGCAGGAACAGGGGAGAGACAGGGCATGGTAATTCACCCCTCCACTTT
TRBV7-3,-,-,TRBJ1-2,CASSKEAGANYGYTF,TGTGCCAGCAGCAAAGAGGCAGGGGCCAACTATGGCTACACCTTC
TRBV11-2,once,-,TRBJ2-3,CASSLGGGSSTDTQYF,TGTGCCAGCAGCTTAGGGGGGGGCAGTAGCACAGATACGCAGTATTTT
TRBV4-1,-,TRBD1,TRBJ1-5,CASSHAGQGDQPQHF,TGCGCCAGCAGCCACGCTGGACAGGGCGATCAGCCCCAGCATTTT